This TCR beta chain was obtained from a study of cytomegalovirus exposure and HLA in healthy donors. Overall study findings and caveats: Researchers reported in a later analysis that a missense DCLRE1C variant was tied to TCR beta V- and J-gene trimming. In vitro data verified a few CMV-associated chains as specific for CMV antigens.

Primers: 60 Vbeta forward and 13 Jbeta reverse. Here immunoSEQ multiplex PCR was the method, and the copy in TCRdb shows in-frame clones only, minus some. The table includes 98,000 or so clones, roughly 80% detected once. A note on this clone: Its cognate antigen is unknown.

Healthy bone marrow donors made up the donor group. The TCR originated in a man aged 60 to 75 in good health and CMV-seropositive. Sequencing input: PBMCs.

CDR3 amino acids: CASSVNGGLTYEQYF. In nucleotides, the CDR3 is TGTGCCAGCAGCGTGAACGGGGGGCTGACCTACGAGCAGTACTTC. The chain couples TRBV9 to TRBJ2-7, with a tentative D call TRBD2 (7 bases). V was pared by 2 bases and J by 2 bases, with 14 bases between. The V gene's germline CDR1 is SGDLS and CDR2 YYNGEE. This CDR3 is built from 15 residues.